A selection of T cell receptor beta chains follows, all from one sample in a study of blood T cell repertoires in COVID-19. This table comes from immunoSEQ multiplex PCR, and its TCRdb copy is limited to in-frame clones, with some not included. The profile shows over 200,000 clones, roughly 80% of them singletons. Sequencing used peripheral blood. The receptor source for this set is a human donor in a cohort sampled during active COVID-19. CDR3s include the opening cysteine and the closing phenylalanine or tryptophan. D genes are given only for firm matches. The size field is filled for only some rows; it gives once, few, many or a size class.

cdr3_aa: CASSLPGEDSDTQYF
cdr3_nt: TGTGCCAGCAGCTTGCCGGGAGAGGACTCAGATACGCAGTATTTT
j_call: TRBJ2-3
d_call: .
v_call: TRBV5-5
clone_size: .

cdr3_aa: CASSLPDRGGEKLFF
cdr3_nt: TGTGCCAGCAGCCTACCGGACAGGGGTGGTGAAAAACTGTTTTTT
j_call: TRBJ1-4
d_call: TRBD1
v_call: TRBV7-9
clone_size: .

cdr3_aa: CASSQGRGRGYGYTF
cdr3_nt: TGTGCCAGCAGCCAAGGCAGGGGGCGCGGTTATGGCTACACCTTC
j_call: TRBJ1-2
d_call: TRBD1
v_call: TRBV3-1/TRBV3-2
clone_size: .

cdr3_aa: CASALGTSGRLTDTQYF
cdr3_nt: TGTGCCAGCGCGCTTGGGACTAGCGGGAGGCTCACAGATACGCAGTATTTT
j_call: TRBJ2-3
d_call: TRBD2
v_call: TRBV9
clone_size: .

cdr3_aa: CASSYSLAVAKNIQYF
cdr3_nt: TGTGCCAGCAGTTACTCACTAGCAGTAGCCAAAAACATTCAGTACTTC
j_call: TRBJ2-4
d_call: .
v_call: TRBV6-5
clone_size: few

cdr3_aa: CASSLGYSNQPQHF
cdr3_nt: TGTGCCAGCAGCTTAGGTTATAGCAATCAGCCCCAGCATTTT
j_call: TRBJ1-5
d_call: .
v_call: TRBV7-8
clone_size: .

cdr3_aa: CATSDFRNEQFF
cdr3_nt: TGTGCCACCAGTGATTTTCGCAATGAGCAGTTCTTC
j_call: TRBJ2-1
d_call: .
v_call: TRBV24-1
clone_size: .

cdr3_aa: CATSRVMGRYGANVLTF
cdr3_nt: TGTGCCACCAGCAGAGTGATGGGGCGTTATGGGGCCAACGTCCTGACTTTC
j_call: TRBJ2-6
d_call: .
v_call: TRBV15
clone_size: once

cdr3_aa: CASSQAWESYNSPLHF
cdr3_nt: TGTGCCAGCAGCCAGGCCTGGGAGTCCTATAATTCACCCCTCCACTTT
j_call: TRBJ1-6
d_call: .
v_call: TRBV4-2
clone_size: .

cdr3_aa: CASSPAPGGYEQYF
cdr3_nt: TGCGCCAGCAGCCCGGCACCGGGGGGCTACGAGCAGTACTTC
j_call: TRBJ2-7
d_call: TRBD2
v_call: TRBV5-1
clone_size: .

cdr3_aa: CASSTRDREYEQYF
cdr3_nt: TGTGCCAGTAGTACCCGGGACAGGGAATACGAGCAGTACTTC
j_call: TRBJ2-7
d_call: TRBD1
v_call: TRBV19
clone_size: .

cdr3_aa: CASSPGGGTGDEKLFF
cdr3_nt: TGCGCCAGCAGCCCTGGGGGGGGGACAGGGGATGAAAAACTGTTTTTT
j_call: TRBJ1-4
d_call: TRBD1
v_call: TRBV4-1
clone_size: once

cdr3_aa: CASSPGLYSNQPQHF
cdr3_nt: TGTGCCAGCAGCCCGGGACTTTATAGCAATCAGCCCCAGCATTTT
j_call: TRBJ1-5
d_call: .
v_call: TRBV9
clone_size: few

cdr3_aa: CASILTTPLSTEAFF
cdr3_nt: TGTGCCAGCATTCTCACCACCCCGCTCAGCACTGAAGCTTTCTTT
j_call: TRBJ1-1
d_call: .
v_call: TRBV6-5
clone_size: few

cdr3_aa: CASSRDRAMNTEAFF
cdr3_nt: TGTGCCAGCAGTCGGGACAGGGCGATGAACACTGAAGCTTTCTTT
j_call: TRBJ1-1
d_call: TRBD1
v_call: TRBV6-5
clone_size: .

cdr3_aa: CASRLAGPHEQFF
cdr3_nt: TGTGCAAGTCGCTTAGCGGGGCCCCATGAGCAGTTCTTC
j_call: TRBJ2-1
d_call: .
v_call: TRBV12-2
clone_size: .

cdr3_aa: CSVERQGGYGYTF
cdr3_nt: TGCAGCGTTGAAAGGCAGGGAGGCTATGGCTACACCTTC
j_call: TRBJ1-2
d_call: .
v_call: TRBV29-1
clone_size: .

cdr3_aa: CASSVGDRGYHEQYF
cdr3_nt: TGTGCCAGCAGCGTAGGGGACAGGGGGTACCACGAGCAGTACTTC
j_call: TRBJ2-7
d_call: TRBD1
v_call: TRBV9
clone_size: .

cdr3_aa: CASSYGTSSYEQYF
cdr3_nt: TGTGCCAGCAGTTACGGGACAAGCTCCTACGAGCAGTACTTC
j_call: TRBJ2-7
d_call: .
v_call: TRBV6-5
clone_size: .

cdr3_aa: CASSFQSRGGSTDTQYF
cdr3_nt: TGTGCCAGCAGCTTTCAATCACGCGGGGGGAGCACAGATACGCAGTATTTT
j_call: TRBJ2-3
d_call: .
v_call: TRBV12-1
clone_size: .

cdr3_aa: CASSVGSAPYNEQFF
cdr3_nt: TGTGCCAGCAGCGTAGGTAGCGCCCCCTACAATGAGCAGTTCTTC
j_call: TRBJ2-1
d_call: .
v_call: TRBV9
clone_size: .

cdr3_aa: CAISESGVPYEQYF
cdr3_nt: TGTGCCATCAGTGAGTCAGGGGTTCCCTACGAGCAGTACTTC
j_call: TRBJ2-7
d_call: .
v_call: TRBV10-3
clone_size: .